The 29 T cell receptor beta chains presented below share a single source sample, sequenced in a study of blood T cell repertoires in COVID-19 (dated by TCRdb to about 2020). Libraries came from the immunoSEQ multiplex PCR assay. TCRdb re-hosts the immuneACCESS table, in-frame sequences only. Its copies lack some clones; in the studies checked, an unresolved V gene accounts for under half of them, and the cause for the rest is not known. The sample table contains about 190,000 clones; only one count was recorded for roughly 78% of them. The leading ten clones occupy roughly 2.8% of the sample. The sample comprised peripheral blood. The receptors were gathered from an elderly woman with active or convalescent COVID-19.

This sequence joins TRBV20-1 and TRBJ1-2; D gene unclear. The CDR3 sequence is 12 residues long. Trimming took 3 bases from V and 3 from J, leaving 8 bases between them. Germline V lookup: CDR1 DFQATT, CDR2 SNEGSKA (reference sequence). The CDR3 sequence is CSASSGDYGYTF. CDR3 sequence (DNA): TGCAGTGCTAGTTCCGGGGACTATGGCTACACCTTC.

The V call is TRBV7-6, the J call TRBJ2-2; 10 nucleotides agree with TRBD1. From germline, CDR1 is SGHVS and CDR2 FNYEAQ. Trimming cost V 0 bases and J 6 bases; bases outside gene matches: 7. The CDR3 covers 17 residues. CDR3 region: CASSLAAGQGTAGELFF. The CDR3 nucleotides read TGTGCCAGCAGCTTAGCGGCGGGACAGGGGACCGCCGGGGAGCTGTTTTTT.

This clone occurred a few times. The CDR3 sequence: CASSGGTSGGDTQYF. Here the CDR3 DNA reads TGTGCCAGCAGCGGCGGGACTAGCGGTGGAGATACGCAGTATTTT. The V and J genes are TRBV4-2 and TRBJ2-3, with 11 bases aligning to TRBD2. Trimming removed 5 bases from V and 5 bases from J; junction bases left unmatched: 6. Germline V CDR1 and CDR2: LGHNA, YNFKEQ. The CDR3 extends over 15 amino acids.

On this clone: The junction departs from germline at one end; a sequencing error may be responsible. The CDR3 sequence: CASSQDRTPRLYGYTF. CDR3 DNA sequence: TGTGCCAGCAGCCAAGATAGGACCCCTCGACTATATGGCTACACCTTT. V and J are TRBV3-1 (or the pseudogene TRBV3-2) and TRBJ1-2; no firm D call. In germline, CDR1 is LGHDT, CDR2 YNNKEL (reference sequence). There are 16 residues in the CDR3.

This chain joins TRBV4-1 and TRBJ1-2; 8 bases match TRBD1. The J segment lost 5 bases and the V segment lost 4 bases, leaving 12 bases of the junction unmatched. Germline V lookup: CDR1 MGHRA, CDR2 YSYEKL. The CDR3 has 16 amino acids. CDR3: CASSRTDGQGGYGYTF. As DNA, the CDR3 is TGCGCCAGCAGCCGAACCGACGGACAGGGCGGGTATGGCTACACCTTC.

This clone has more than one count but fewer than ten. The CDR3, as DNA: TGTGCCAGCAGCTTGGAGCGATATAGCAATCAGCCCCAGCATTTT. Amino acid sequence: CASSLERYSNQPQHF. The chain links TRBV5-6 to TRBJ1-5; D call uncertain. Trimming left V 0 bases short and J 0 bases short, with 7 bases between. This CDR3 is 15 amino acids long. CDR1 is SGHDT and CDR2 is YYEEEE in the germline V gene.

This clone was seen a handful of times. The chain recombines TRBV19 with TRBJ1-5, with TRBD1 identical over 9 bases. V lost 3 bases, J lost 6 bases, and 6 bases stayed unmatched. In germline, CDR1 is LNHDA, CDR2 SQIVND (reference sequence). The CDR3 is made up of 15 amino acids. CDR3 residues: CASSILQGASQPQHF. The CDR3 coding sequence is TGTGCCAGTAGTATCCTACAGGGGGCGAGTCAGCCCCAGCATTTT.

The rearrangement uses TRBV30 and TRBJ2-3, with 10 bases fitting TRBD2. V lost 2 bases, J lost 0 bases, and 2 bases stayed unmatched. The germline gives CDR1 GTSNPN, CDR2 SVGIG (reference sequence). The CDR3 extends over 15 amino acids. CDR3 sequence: CAWSQRGGSTDTQYF. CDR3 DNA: TGTGCCTGGAGTCAGCGGGGGGGGAGCACAGATACGCAGTATTTT.

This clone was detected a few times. The CDR3 sequence is CASSLDRDRGEQYF. CDR3 sequence (DNA): TGTGCCAGCAGCTTAGACAGGGATCGTGGCGAGCAGTACTTC. The chain links TRBV7-8 to TRBJ2-7; tentatively, D is TRBD1 (6 bases). The CDR3 covers 14 residues. CDR1 is SGHVS, CDR2 FQNEAQ, per germline. The V end was cut by 1 base, the J end by 6 bases, with 13 bases between.

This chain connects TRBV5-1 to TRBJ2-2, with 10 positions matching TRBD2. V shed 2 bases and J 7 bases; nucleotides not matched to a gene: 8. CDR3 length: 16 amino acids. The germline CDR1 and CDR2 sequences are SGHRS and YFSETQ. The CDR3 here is CASSFPSGGAGGELFF. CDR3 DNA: TGCGCCAGCAGCTTTCCCAGCGGGGGGGCTGGCGGGGAGCTGTTTTTT.

The CDR3 region is CATSRDPGDRGGNQPQHF. The CDR3 DNA sequence: TGTGCCACCAGCAGAGATCCGGGGGACAGGGGTGGCAATCAGCCCCAGCATTTT. The chain couples TRBV15 to TRBJ1-5, with TRBD1 matching over 10 bases. The CDR3 sequence is 18 residues long. In germline, CDR1 is LNHNV, CDR2 YYDKDF (reference sequence). V lost 0 bases and J lost 2; bases outside the gene matches: 7.

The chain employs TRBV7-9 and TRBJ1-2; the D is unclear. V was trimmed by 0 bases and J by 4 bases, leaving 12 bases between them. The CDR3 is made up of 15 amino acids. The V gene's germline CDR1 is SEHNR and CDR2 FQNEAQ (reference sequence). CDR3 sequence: CASSLAGSWGYGYTF. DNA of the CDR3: TGTGCCAGCAGCTTAGCGGGGAGCTGGGGCTATGGCTACACCTTC.

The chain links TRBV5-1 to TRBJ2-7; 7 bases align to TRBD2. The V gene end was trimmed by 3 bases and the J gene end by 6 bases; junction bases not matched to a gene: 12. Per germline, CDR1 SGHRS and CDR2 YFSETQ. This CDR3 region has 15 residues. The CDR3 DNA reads TGCGCCAGCAGCTCCGGGGCTAGCGGTAGGACCGAGCAGTACTTC. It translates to CASSSGASGRTEQYF.

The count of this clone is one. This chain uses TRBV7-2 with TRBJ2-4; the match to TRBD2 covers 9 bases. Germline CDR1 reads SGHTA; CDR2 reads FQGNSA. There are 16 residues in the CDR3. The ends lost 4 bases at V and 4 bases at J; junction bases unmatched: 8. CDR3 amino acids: CASSSPSSGAKNIQYF. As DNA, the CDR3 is TGTGCCAGCAGCTCCCCATCTAGCGGGGCTAAAAACATTCAGTACTTC.

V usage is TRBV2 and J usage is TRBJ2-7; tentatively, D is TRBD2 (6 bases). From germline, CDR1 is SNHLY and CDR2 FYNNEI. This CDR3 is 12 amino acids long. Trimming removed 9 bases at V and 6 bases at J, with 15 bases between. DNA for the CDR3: TGTGCCAGGGGTGTGGCGGGGACCGAGCAGTACTTC. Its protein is CARGVAGTEQYF. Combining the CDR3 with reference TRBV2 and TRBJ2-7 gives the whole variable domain EPEVTQTPSHQVTQMGQEVILRCVPISNHLYFYWYRQILGQKVEFLVSFYNNEISEKSEIFDDQFSVERPDGSNFTLKIRSTKLEDSAMYFCARGVAGTEQYFGPGTRLTVT.

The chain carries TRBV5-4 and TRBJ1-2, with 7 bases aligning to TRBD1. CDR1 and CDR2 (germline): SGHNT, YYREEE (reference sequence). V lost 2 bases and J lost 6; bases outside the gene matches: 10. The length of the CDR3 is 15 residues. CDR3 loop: CASSFLGTEDHGYTF. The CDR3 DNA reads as TGTGCCAGCAGCTTCCTCGGGACAGAAGATCATGGCTACACCTTC.

CDR3 DNA sequence: TGTGCCAGCAGCAACTCCGGACAGGGGGCACACACCTTC. It codes for CASSNSGQGAHTF. The V call is TRBV5-5, the J call TRBJ1-2, with 11 bases lining up with TRBD1. V dropped 4 bases and J dropped 12; count of bases not matched to a gene: 8. The CDR3 sequence is 13 residues long. Germline V gene data show CDR1 as SGHKS and CDR2 as YYEKEE (reference sequence).

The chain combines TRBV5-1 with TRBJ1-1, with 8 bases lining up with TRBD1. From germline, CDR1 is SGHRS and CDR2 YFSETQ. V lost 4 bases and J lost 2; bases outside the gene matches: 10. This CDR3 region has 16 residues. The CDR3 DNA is TGCGCCAGCAGCCCATACCGGGACAGGCCCAACACTGAAGCTTTCTTT. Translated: CASSPYRDRPNTEAFF.

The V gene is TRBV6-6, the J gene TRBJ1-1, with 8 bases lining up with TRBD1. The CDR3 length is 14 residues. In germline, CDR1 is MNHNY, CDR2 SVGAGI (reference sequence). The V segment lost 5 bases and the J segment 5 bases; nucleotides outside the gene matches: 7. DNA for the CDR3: TGTGCCAGCAGTCCCGACAGGGGAGGTACTGAAGCTTTCTTT. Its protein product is CASSPDRGGTEAFF.

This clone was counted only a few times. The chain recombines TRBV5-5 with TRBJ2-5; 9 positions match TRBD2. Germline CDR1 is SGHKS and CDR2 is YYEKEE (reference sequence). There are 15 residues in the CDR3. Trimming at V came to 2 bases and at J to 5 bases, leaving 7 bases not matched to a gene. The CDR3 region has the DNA TGTGCCAGCAGCTTTTTCCTAGCGGGGATGGAGACCCAGTACTTC. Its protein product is CASSFFLAGMETQYF.

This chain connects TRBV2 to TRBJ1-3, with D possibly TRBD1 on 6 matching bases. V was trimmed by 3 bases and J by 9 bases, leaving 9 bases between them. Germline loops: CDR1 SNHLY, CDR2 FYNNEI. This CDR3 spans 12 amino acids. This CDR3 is CASSDRGGTIYF. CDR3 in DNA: TGTGCCAGCAGTGACAGGGGTGGCACCATATATTTT.

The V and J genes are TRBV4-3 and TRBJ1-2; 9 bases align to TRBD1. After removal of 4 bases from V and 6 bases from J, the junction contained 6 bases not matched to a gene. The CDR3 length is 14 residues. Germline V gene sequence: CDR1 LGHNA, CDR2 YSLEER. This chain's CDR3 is CASSRTGTGNGYTF. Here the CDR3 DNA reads TGCGCCAGCAGCCGCACCGGGACAGGGAATGGCTACACCTTC.

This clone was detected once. The CDR3 bases are TGCGCCAGCAGCCAACCCGGGACAGGGGAGACCCAGTACTTC. This sequence encodes CASSQPGTGETQYF. The chain has TRBV5-1 and TRBJ2-5; TRBD1 matches 9 bases. CDR3 size: 14 residues. V lost 4 bases, J lost 5 bases, and 6 bases stayed unmatched. CDR1 SGHRS and CDR2 YFSETQ come from the germline V gene.

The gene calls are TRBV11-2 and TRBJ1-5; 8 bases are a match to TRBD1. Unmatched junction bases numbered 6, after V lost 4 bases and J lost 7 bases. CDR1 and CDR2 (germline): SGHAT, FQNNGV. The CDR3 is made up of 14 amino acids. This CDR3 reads CASSSGQGTQPQHF. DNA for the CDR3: TGTGCCAGCAGCTCTGGACAGGGTACCCAGCCCCAGCATTTT.

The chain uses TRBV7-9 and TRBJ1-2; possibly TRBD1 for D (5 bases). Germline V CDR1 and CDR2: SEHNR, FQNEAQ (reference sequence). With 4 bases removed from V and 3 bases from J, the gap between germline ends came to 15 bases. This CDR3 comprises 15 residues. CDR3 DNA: TGTGCCAGCAGCTCGTCGGGGGGTGGACACTATGGCTACACCTTC. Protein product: CASSSSGGGHYGYTF.

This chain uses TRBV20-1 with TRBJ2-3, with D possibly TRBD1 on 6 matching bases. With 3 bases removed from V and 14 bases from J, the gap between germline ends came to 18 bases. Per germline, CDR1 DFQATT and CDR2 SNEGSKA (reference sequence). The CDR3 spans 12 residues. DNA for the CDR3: TGCAGTGCTAGTTTGACAGGTCACTCGGGGTATTTT. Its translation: CSASLTGHSGYF.

The CDR3 protein is CASSYGGEGAGELFF. The DNA for the CDR3 is TGTGCCAGCAGTTACGGAGGGGAAGGGGCCGGGGAGCTGTTTTTT. This chain uses TRBV6-5 with TRBJ2-2; maybe TRBD2 (6 bases). CDR1 and CDR2 (germline): MNHEY, SVGAGI. Trimming removed 2 bases from V and 6 bases from J, with 13 bases in between. The CDR3 contains 15 residues.

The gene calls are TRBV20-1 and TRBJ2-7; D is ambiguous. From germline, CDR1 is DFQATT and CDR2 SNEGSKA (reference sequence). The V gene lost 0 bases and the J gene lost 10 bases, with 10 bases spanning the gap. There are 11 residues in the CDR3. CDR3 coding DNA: TGCAGTGCTAGAGATCCCCCCTATCAGTACTTC. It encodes CSARDPPYQYF.

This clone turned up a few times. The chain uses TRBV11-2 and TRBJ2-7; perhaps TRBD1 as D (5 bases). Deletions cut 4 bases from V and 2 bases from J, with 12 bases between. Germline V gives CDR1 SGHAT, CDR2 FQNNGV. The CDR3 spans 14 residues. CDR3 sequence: CASSSLDKAYEQYF. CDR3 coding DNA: TGTGCCAGCAGCTCGCTGGACAAGGCCTACGAGCAGTACTTC.